This TCR beta chain was sequenced in a study of blood T cell repertoires in COVID-19. Study details: Acute and convalescent COVID-19 samples came from the United States, Italy and Spain.

The data were produced by immunoSEQ multiplex PCR, yet TCRdb's version contains in-frame clones alone and is incomplete. The data show a few hundred thousand clones, around 88% seen once. The CDR3 is 15 residues long. Germline V lookup: CDR1 MNHNS, CDR2 SASEGT. Trimming removed 1 base at V and 3 bases at J, with 13 bases between. V usage is TRBV6-1 and J usage is TRBJ2-7, with D possibly TRBD1 on 5 matching bases. Sequencing was carried out using peripheral blood. The TCR sequence derives from a man aged 30 to 39 with active or convalescent COVID-19. This CDR3 is CASSEGGPSHYEQYF. DNA for the CDR3: TGTGCCAGCAGTGAAGGGGGCCCAAGCCACTACGAGCAGTACTTC.